These 10 T cell receptor beta chains came from one sample sequenced in a study of STAT5B mutations in CD4+ large granular lymphocyte leukemia. The table came from immunoSEQ multiplex PCR; TCRdb's copy has only in-frame clones and leaves some out. The top ten hold roughly 0.44% of the sample, which has fewer than 35,000 clones, 70% to 80% seen once. The sequenced sample was CD4+ T cells from blood buffy coats. Receptors originate from a human donor in good health.

Only a few counts were recorded for this clone. The chain links TRBV5-8 to TRBJ1-5; 7 nucleotides align to TRBD1. This CDR3 is 14 amino acids long. Unmatched junction bases numbered 6, after V lost 4 bases and J lost 5 bases. CDR1 and CDR2 from the germline V gene are SGHTS and YDEGEE. CDR3 sequence (DNA): TGTGCCAGCAGCCAGACAGGGCTCGATCAGCCCCAGCATTTT. Protein sequence: CASSQTGLDQPQHF.

The chain links TRBV27 to TRBJ2-2, with 15 bases aligning to TRBD2. With V trimmed by 2 bases and J by 7 bases, 8 bases remained unmatched. The CDR3 contains 18 residues. From germline, CDR1 is MNHEY and CDR2 SMNVEV (reference sequence). CDR3 protein: CASSLLGLAGGQIGELFF. CDR3 in DNA: TGTGCCAGCAGTTTACTAGGACTAGCGGGGGGGCAAATCGGGGAGCTGTTTTTT.

The chain uses TRBV27 and TRBJ2-2; the D gene is possibly TRBD2 (7 bases). Trimming took 6 bases from V and 2 from J, leaving 16 bases between them. Germline V gene data show CDR1 as MNHEY and CDR2 as SMNVEV (reference sequence). The CDR3 loop spans 16 amino acids. The CDR3 nucleotides are TGTGCCAGCAGATCCGGGGGGACAATAAACACCGGGGAGCTGTTTTTT. Protein product: CASRSGGTINTGELFF.

J is TRBJ1-2 and V is TRBV19; the D gene is possibly TRBD1 (5 bases). Germline CDR1 reads LNHDA; CDR2 reads SQIVND (reference sequence). The CDR3 covers 12 residues. Trimming took 7 bases from V and 5 from J, leaving 11 bases between them. The CDR3 sequence: CASNRPAYGYTF. CDR3 coding DNA: TGTGCCAGTAACAGGCCCGCGTATGGCTACACCTTC. The full variable domain, rest sourced from reference TRBV19 and TRBJ1-2, is DGGITQSPKYLFRKEGQNVTLSCEQNLNHDAMYWYRQDPGQGLRLIYYSQIVNDFQKGDIAEGYSVSREKKESFPLTVTSAQKNPTAFYLCASNRPAYGYTFGSGTRLTVV.

The chain carries TRBV14 and TRBJ1-2; maybe TRBD1 (6 bases). V lost 2 bases, J lost 5 bases, and 15 bases lay in between. There are 15 residues in the CDR3. Germline V lookup: CDR1 SGHDN, CDR2 FVKESK. The CDR3 DNA reads TGTGCCAGCAGCCAAATGCAGGGGTGGAATTATGGCTACACCTTC. Protein: CASSQMQGWNYGYTF.

CDR3 bases: TGTGCCTGGTCTGGGGGACGGTCTGATGGCTACACCTTC. Protein: CAWSGGRSDGYTF. The J gene is TRBJ1-2, the V gene TRBV30; possibly TRBD1 for D (5 bases). The CDR3 runs to 13 residues. The ends were cut back, 5 bases at V and 6 bases at J, with 16 bases in the middle. Germline V gene data show CDR1 as GTSNPN and CDR2 as SVGIG (reference sequence).

This chain links TRBV6-6 with TRBJ2-7, with TRBD1 matching 8 bases. The CDR3 has 14 amino acids. J lost 5 bases, V lost 4 bases, and 7 bases had no gene match. CDR1 MNHNY and CDR2 SVGAGI come from the germline V gene (reference sequence). CDR3 amino acids: CASSLVGQGNEQYF. Written as DNA, the CDR3 is TGTGCCAGCAGTTTGGTAGGACAGGGAAACGAGCAGTACTTC.

The gene calls are TRBV28 and TRBJ2-5; D assignment may be TRBD1 or TRBD2 (5 bases each). CDR3 length: 13 amino acids. V lost 8 bases, J lost 0 bases, and 10 bases lay in between. CDR1 and CDR2 from the germline V gene are MDHEN and SYDVKM. CDR3 sequence: CASRDANQETQYF. The CDR3 DNA reads TGTGCCAGCCGGGACGCCAACCAAGAGACCCAGTACTTC.

The rearrangement joins TRBV6-5 to TRBJ1-5; D call uncertain. The CDR3 runs 14 residues. The germline V gene encodes CDR1 MNHEY and CDR2 SVGAGI. V was pared by 0 bases and J by 4 bases, with 7 bases between. DNA of the CDR3: TGTGCCAGCAGTTACTCGCGAGGAAATCAGCCCCAGCATTTT. Amino acids: CASSYSRGNQPQHF.

The chain carries TRBV6-1 and TRBJ1-5; 8 nucleotides match TRBD1. Germline CDR1 MNHNS, CDR2 SASEGT. The CDR3 spans 15 residues. V lost 7 bases and J lost 6; bases outside the gene matches: 11. This CDR3 is CASITGQGAIQPQHF. As DNA, the CDR3 is TGTGCCAGCATCACAGGGCAGGGGGCGATTCAGCCCCAGCATTTT.